This T cell receptor beta chain was captured by sequencing in a study of OX40 agonist ivuxolimab in advanced cancers. General observations from the study: Some nonresponders also had low normalized T-cell clonal expansion.

Trimming took off 2 bases at V and 4 bases at J, with 14 bases between the two ends. The CDR3 has 15 residues. Germline loops: CDR1 MNHNS, CDR2 SASEGT. Assay used: immunoSEQ multiplex PCR; TCRdb lists only in-frame clones, some missing. Among about 77,000 clones listed, 85% to 95% were seen once. Concerning this clone itself: As yet, its antigen is unknown.

The sequencing used CD4+ or CD8+ T cells sorted from blood, collected in a trial of the OX40 agonist ivuxolimab. V and J are TRBV6-1 and TRBJ1-1, with D uncertain. The sequence was obtained from an adult with an advanced solid tumor such as melanoma, head and neck, liver or kidney cancer. The DNA for the CDR3 is TGTGCCAGCAGTGAACGAGGCGGTTGGACCACTGAAGCTTTCTTT. Its protein product is CASSERGGWTTEAFF.